The rows below give T cell receptor beta chains drawn from one sample of a study of vaccination and CD4 T cells after COVID-19. The antigens for these receptors are not known. Via MiXCR, TCRdb re-called the PCR reads, giving one row per CDR3 protein. The sample lists approximately 15,000 distinct CDR3 sequences, 48% occurring once. Sequencing input: CD4+ T cells from blood, cultured in vitro. The receptors stem from a human donor who had recovered from COVID-19. Each CDR3 is given with its conserved first and last residue. D genes are given only for firm matches. Expanded clones get a size class; other rows say once, few or many, or leave the size out.

j_gene,d_gene,abundance,v_gene,CDR3aa,CDR3nt
TRBJ2-3,TRBD2,-,TRBV10-2,CASSPTSGSEDTQYF,TGCGCCAGCAGTCCGACTAGCGGGAGCGAAGATACGCAGTATTTT
TRBJ2-7,-,once,TRBV11-2,CASSLGQSYEQYF,TGTGCCAGCAGCTTAGGTCAGAGCTACGAGCAGTACTTC
TRBJ2-6,-,-,TRBV6-1,CASQTSGANVLTF,TGTGCCAGCCAGACTTCTGGGGCCAACGTCCTGACTTTC
TRBJ2-1,TRBD2,-,TRBV20-1,CSAPGTSGRAGDEQFF,TGCAGTGCTCCCGGGACTAGCGGGAGGGCCGGGGATGAGCAGTTCTTC
TRBJ2-1,-,few,TRBV20-1,CSARDQGRARGEQFF,TGCAGTGCTAGAGATCAGGGTAGGGCTAGGGGTGAGCAGTTCTTC
TRBJ2-5,TRBD1,-,TRBV18,CASSRDRGQETQYF,TGTGCCAGCTCACGCGACAGGGGGCAAGAGACCCAGTACTTC
TRBJ2-3,-,-,TRBV7-9,CASSQGQTTDTQYF,TGTGCCAGCAGCCAGGGGCAGACCACAGATACGCAGTATTTT
TRBJ2-7,-,-,TRBV29-1,CSASGQFRSYEQYF,TGCAGCGCGAGTGGACAGTTCAGATCCTACGAGCAGTACTTC
TRBJ2-5,TRBD1,-,TRBV19,CASSIGGTGYQETQYF,TGTGCCAGTAGTATAGGTGGGACAGGGTACCAAGAGACCCAGTACTTC
TRBJ1-1,-,-,TRBV10-3,CAISEGMNTEAFF,TGTGCCATCAGTGAGGGGATGAACACTGAAGCTTTCTTT
TRBJ2-5,-,-,TRBV6-1,CASSERAGWYQETQYF,TGTGCCAGCAGTGAAAGGGCGGGTTGGTACCAAGAGACCCAGTACTTC
TRBJ2-1,TRBD2,-,TRBV7-6,CASSLVAGVPGSYNEQFF,TGTGCCAGCAGCTTAGTAGCGGGAGTCCCCGGCTCCTACAATGAGCAGTTCTTC
TRBJ2-6,-,few,TRBV27,CASSLWAQVNVLTF,TGTGCCAGCAGTTTATGGGCGCAGGTCAACGTCCTGACTTTC
TRBJ2-1,TRBD1,-,TRBV12-3/TRBV12-4,CASSRGQGAYNEQFF,TGTGCCAGCTCGAGGGGACAGGGGGCCTACAATGAGCAGTTCTTC
TRBJ1-6,-,-,TRBV28,CASGTTLGSPLHF,TGTGCCAGTGGGACAACTCTAGGGTCACCCCTCCACTTT
TRBJ1-5,-,few,TRBV7-9,CASSLDSGVNQPQHF,TGTGCCAGCAGCTTAGACAGTGGTGTGAATCAGCCCCAGCATTTT
TRBJ1-2,-,once,TRBV5-1,CASSSATVNYGYTF,TGCGCCAGCAGCTCAGCGACAGTAAACTATGGCTACACCTTC
TRBJ2-2,TRBD2,few,TRBV19,CASSGRLAYTGELFF,TGTGCCAGTAGTGGCCGACTAGCCTATACCGGGGAGCTGTTTTTT
TRBJ1-5,-,few,TRBV28,CASIPSGANGQPQHF,TGTGCCAGCATCCCTTCAGGGGCAAATGGTCAGCCCCAGCATTTT
TRBJ2-3,-,-,TRBV6-2/TRBV6-3,CASSYRWAGTDTQYF,TGTGCCAGCAGTTATCGTTGGGCTGGCACAGATACGCAGTATTTT
TRBJ2-2,-,-,TRBV7-2,CASSLSFGELFF,TGTGCCAGCAGCTTATCTTTCGGGGAGCTGTTTTTT
TRBJ2-7,-,-,TRBV20-1,CSARGVFAGISSYEQYF,TGCAGTGCTAGAGGGGTCTTTGCGGGGATAAGCTCCTACGAGCAGTACTTC
TRBJ2-7,-,few,TRBV4-1,CASSQDFQPEQYF,TGCGCCAGCAGCCAAGACTTTCAGCCCGAGCAGTACTTC
TRBJ2-3,TRBD2,-,TRBV27,CASSFLTSATSTDTQYF,TGTGCCAGCAGTTTTCTTACTAGCGCCACTAGCACAGATACGCAGTATTTT
TRBJ2-5,TRBD2,-,TRBV15,CATSSSGRAKETQYF,TGTGCCACCAGCAGTAGCGGGAGGGCGAAAGAGACCCAGTACTTC
TRBJ1-1,-,-,TRBV20-1,CSARKTWTQNTEAFF,TGCAGTGCTAGAAAGACCTGGACACAGAACACTGAAGCTTTCTTT
TRBJ1-6,TRBD1,-,TRBV7-3,CASSLPDRASNSPLHF,TGTGCCAGCAGCTTACCCGACAGGGCGTCTAATTCACCCCTCCACTTT
TRBJ2-1,TRBD2,-,TRBV5-4,CASSLYSGGYNEQFF,TGTGCCAGCAGCTTGTATTCGGGAGGTTACAATGAGCAGTTCTTC
TRBJ1-5,-,medium-sized,TRBV6-5,CASSYPGSANQPQHF,TGTGCCAGCAGTTATCCAGGCTCGGCCAATCAGCCCCAGCATTTT
TRBJ2-7,TRBD1,-,TRBV6-5,CASSFRTGWSYEQYF,TGTGCCAGCAGTTTCCGGACAGGGTGGAGCTACGAGCAGTACTTC